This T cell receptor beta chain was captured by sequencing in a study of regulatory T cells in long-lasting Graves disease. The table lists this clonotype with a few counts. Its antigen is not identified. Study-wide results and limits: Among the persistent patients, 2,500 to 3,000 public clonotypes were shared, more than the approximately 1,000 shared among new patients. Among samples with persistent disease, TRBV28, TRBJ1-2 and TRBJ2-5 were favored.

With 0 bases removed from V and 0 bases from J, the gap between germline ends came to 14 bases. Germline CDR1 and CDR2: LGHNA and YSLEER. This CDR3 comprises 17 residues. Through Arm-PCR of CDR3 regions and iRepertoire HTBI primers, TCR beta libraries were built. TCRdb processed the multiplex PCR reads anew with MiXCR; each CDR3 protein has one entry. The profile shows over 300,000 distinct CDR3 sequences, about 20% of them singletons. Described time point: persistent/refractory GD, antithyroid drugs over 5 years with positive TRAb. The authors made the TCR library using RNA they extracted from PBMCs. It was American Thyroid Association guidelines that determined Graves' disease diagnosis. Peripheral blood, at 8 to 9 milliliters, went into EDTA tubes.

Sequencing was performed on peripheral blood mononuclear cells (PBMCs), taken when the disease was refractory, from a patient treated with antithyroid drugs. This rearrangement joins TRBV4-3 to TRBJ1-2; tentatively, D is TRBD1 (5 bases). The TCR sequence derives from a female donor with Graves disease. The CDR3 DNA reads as TGCGCCAGCAGCCAAGAGGAGTCCCTGGGGGCTAACTATGGCTACACCTTC. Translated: CASSQEESLGANYGYTF.